Listed below are T cell receptor beta chains from one sample, sequenced in a study of T-cell reconstitution after alpha-beta-depleted transplantation in children. TCRdb re-analysed the PCR reads in MiXCR, keeping a single row per CDR3 protein. This sample has 200,000 to 300,000 distinct CDR3 sequences, with approximately 12% found just once. The specimen comprised PBMCs from the stem cell graft donor, sampled from the stem cell graft. The receptors were gathered from a human donor who donated a stem cell graft to a child with acute lymphoblastic leukemia. Each CDR3 is given with its conserved first and last residue. A D gene is named only where the DNA matches it firmly. Clone size, where shown, is once, few, many, or a class for clones that have expanded.

TRBV20-1,.,TRBJ1-2,.,CSASSVNTGRGYTF,TGCAGTGCTAGTAGCGTCAACACAGGAAGAGGCTACACCTTC
TRBV4-1,many,TRBJ2-3,.,CASSQDGGAGITDTQYF,TGCGCCAGCAGCCAAGATGGAGGAGCGGGCATCACAGATACGCAGTATTTT
TRBV6-2/TRBV6-3,many,TRBJ2-3,TRBD1,CASSRWGQNTDTQYF,TGTGCCAGCAGTAGGTGGGGACAGAACACAGATACGCAGTATTTT
TRBV30,few,TRBJ1-6,.,CAWNPRENSPLHF,TGTGCCTGGAATCCGCGGGAAAATTCACCCCTCCACTTT
TRBV6-5,many,TRBJ2-5,.,CASSYPASGTQTQYF,TGTGCCAGCAGTTACCCCGCTTCAGGGACCCAGACCCAGTACTTC
TRBV20-1,few,TRBJ2-2,TRBD2,CSARSTGGGTGELFF,TGCAGTGCTAGATCCACGGGGGGGGGCACCGGGGAGCTGTTTTTT
TRBV6-2/TRBV6-3,many,TRBJ2-1,.,CASSSLREQFF,TGTGCCAGCAGCTCCCTGAGGGAGCAGTTCTTC
TRBV29-1,many,TRBJ2-7,.,CSVDPGERGEQYF,TGCAGCGTTGACCCAGGGGAAAGGGGCGAGCAGTACTTC
TRBV5-1,few,TRBJ2-7,.,CASRRDSFSYEQYF,TGCGCCAGCAGACGTGACAGTTTCTCCTACGAGCAGTACTTC
TRBV7-2,many,TRBJ2-6,.,CASSPYLSGANVLTF,TGTGCCAGCAGCCCTTACCTCTCTGGGGCCAACGTCCTGACTTTC
TRBV7-9,many,TRBJ2-5,.,CASSDRETQYF,TGTGCCAGCAGCGACCGGGAGACCCAGTACTTC
TRBV21-1,many,TRBJ2-7,.,CASSIGQAPEQYF,TGTGCCAGCAGCATCGGACAGGCCCCCGAGCAGTACTTC
TRBV6-1,many,TRBJ1-5,TRBD1,CASRSGTGHDQPQHF,TGTGCCAGCAGATCCGGGACAGGTCATGATCAGCCCCAGCATTTT
TRBV5-1,many,TRBJ2-5,TRBD2,CASSFGLAGASTEETQYF,TGCGCCAGCAGCTTTGGACTAGCGGGGGCCTCAACCGAAGAGACCCAGTACTTC
TRBV20-1,many,TRBJ1-1,.,CSARDPGGHLNTEAFF,TGCAGTGCTAGAGATCCGGGGGGCCATTTGAACACTGAAGCTTTCTTT
TRBV7-9,many,TRBJ1-1,.,CASSPQEGEAFF,TGTGCCAGCAGCCCCCAAGAGGGGGAAGCTTTCTTT